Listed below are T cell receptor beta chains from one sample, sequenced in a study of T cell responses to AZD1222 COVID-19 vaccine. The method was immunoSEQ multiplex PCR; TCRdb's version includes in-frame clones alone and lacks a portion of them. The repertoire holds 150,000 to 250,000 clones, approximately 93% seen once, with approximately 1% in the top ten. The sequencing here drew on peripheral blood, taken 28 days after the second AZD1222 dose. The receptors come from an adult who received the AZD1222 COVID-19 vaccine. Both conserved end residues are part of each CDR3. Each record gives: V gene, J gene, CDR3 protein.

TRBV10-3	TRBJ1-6	CATRDRESQNSPLHF
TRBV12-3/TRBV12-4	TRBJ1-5	CASSGLDSGPQHF
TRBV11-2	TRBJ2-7	CASSLDRGHWAYEQYF
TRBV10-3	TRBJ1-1	CAISEGDNTEAFF
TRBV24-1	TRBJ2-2	CATSDQQGTGELFF
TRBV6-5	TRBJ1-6	CASTRTGNVSPLHF
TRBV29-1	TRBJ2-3	CSVESGGGTDTQYF
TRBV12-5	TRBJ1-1	CASGLGGNTEAFF
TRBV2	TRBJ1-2	CASGRQGYNGYTF
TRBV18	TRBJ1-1	CASSSSSGGTEAFF
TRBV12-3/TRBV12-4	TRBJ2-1	CASSYRVYNEQFF
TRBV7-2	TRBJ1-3	CASSDRGSTGNTIYF
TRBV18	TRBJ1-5	CASSAGQSNQPQHF
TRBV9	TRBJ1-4	CASSVATGTGLNEKLFF
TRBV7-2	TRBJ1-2	CASSLGQGHGYTF
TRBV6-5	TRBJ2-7	CASSPRAAGEQYF
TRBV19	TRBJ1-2	CASSKDRNYGYTF
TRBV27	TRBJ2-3	CASSISLQGGTDTQYF
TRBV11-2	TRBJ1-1	CASSRKADEAFF
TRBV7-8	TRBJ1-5	CASSVTSRLNNQPQHF
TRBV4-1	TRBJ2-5	CASSQGPGAGSETQYF
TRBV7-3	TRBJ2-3	CASSPAGTDTQYF
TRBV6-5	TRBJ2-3	CASRTSASTDTQYF
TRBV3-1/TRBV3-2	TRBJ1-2	CASSLQDRNFYYGYTF
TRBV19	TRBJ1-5	CASSINRGPNQPQHF
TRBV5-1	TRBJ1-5	CASSATGAGQPQHF
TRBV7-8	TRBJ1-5	CASSDRGQPQHF